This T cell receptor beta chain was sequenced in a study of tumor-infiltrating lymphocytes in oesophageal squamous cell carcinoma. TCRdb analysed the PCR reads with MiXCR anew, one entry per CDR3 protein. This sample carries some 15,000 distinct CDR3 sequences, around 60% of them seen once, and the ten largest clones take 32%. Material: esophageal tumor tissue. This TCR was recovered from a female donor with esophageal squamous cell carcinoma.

In nucleotides, the CDR3 is TGTGCCAGCAGCTTAGACCCCCTCGAGCAGTACTTC. This translates into CASSLDPLEQYF. The chain links TRBV7-2 to TRBJ2-1; no clear D. The assigned J gene may be wrong: the sequence end matches TRBJ2-7 better. The CDR3 is 12 amino acids. The V gene's germline CDR1 is SGHTA and CDR2 FQGNSA.